This T cell receptor (beta chain) came from a study of OX40 agonist ivuxolimab in advanced cancers. Patients with autoimmune history or systemic immunosuppression were excluded. The protocol was immunoSEQ multiplex PCR, while the TCRdb copy is restricted to in-frame clones and leaves out a portion. This sample yields some 52,000 clones, of which 86% are seen a single time; 5.5% to 7% belongs to the top ten. This receptor was obtained from an adult with an advanced solid tumor such as melanoma, head and neck, liver or kidney cancer. The specimen was CD4+ or CD8+ T cells sorted from blood, collected in a trial of the OX40 agonist ivuxolimab.

CDR3 protein: CASSRTVSYEQYF. CDR3 nucleotides: TGTGCCAGCTCCCGGACAGTCTCCTACGAGCAGTACTTC. The genes are TRBV19 and TRBJ2-7; a weak D match, TRBD1 (6 bases). This CDR3 comprises 13 residues. Germline CDR1 LNHDA, CDR2 SQIVND (reference sequence). The V end lost 9 bases, the J end lost 0 bases, and 12 bases lay between the germline ends.